This TCR beta chain was profiled in a study of blood T cell repertoires in COVID-19. Whole-study context: PBMCs, B-cell-depleted T cells, or T cells provided the cDNA or gDNA that made up the material.

This CDR3 is built from 15 residues. The germline V and J ends were trimmed by 2 bases and 2 bases, with 13 bases remaining between them. Germline V lookup: CDR1 SNHLY, CDR2 FYNNEI. Profiled with immunoSEQ multiplex PCR; TCRdb holds only in-frame clones, not every one. Of around 250,000 clones listed, approximately 87% were seen once; the top ten hold roughly 4.5%. The clonotype originates from a man in his sixties who had recovered from COVID-19. The source material was peripheral blood. The rearrangement joins TRBV2 to TRBJ2-7; D possibly corresponds to TRBD2 (6 bases). CDR3 nucleotides: TGTGCCAGCAGTGAATCTGCTAGCGAAACCTACGAGCAGTACTTC. This gives the protein CASSESASETYEQYF.